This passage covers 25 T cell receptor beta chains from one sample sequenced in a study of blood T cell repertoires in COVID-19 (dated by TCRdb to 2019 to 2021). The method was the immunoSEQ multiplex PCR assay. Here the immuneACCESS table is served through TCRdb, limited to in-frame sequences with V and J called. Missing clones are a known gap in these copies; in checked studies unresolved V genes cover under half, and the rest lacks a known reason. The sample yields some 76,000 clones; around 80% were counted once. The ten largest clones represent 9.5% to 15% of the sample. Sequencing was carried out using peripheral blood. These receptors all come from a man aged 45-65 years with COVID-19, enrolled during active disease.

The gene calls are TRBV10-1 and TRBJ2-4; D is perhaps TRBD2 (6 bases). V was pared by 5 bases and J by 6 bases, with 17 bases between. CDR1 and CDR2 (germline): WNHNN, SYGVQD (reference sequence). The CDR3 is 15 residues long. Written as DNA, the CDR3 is TGCGCCAGCAGTAGCGGGTCGACGGCAGGAAACATTCAGTACTTC. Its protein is CASSSGSTAGNIQYF.

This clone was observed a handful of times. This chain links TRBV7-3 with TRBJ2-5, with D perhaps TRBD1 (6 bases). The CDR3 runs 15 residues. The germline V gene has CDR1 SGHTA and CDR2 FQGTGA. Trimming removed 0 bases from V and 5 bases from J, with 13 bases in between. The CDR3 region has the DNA TGTGCCAGCAGCTTAACCGCAGGGGTTGGGGAGACCCAGTACTTC. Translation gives CASSLTAGVGETQYF.

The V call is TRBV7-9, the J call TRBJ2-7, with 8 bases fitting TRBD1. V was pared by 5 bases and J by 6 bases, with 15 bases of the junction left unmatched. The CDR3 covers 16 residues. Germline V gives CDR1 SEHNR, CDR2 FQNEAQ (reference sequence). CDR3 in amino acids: CASSPEALTGAPEQYF. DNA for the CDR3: TGTGCCAGCAGCCCGGAGGCGTTGACAGGGGCCCCCGAGCAGTACTTC.

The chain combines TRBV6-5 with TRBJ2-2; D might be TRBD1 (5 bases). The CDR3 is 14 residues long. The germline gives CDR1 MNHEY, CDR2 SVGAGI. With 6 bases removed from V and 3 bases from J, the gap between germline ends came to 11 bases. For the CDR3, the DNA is TGTGCCAGCAGCGCGCAGGGTGACACCGGGGAGCTGTTTTTT. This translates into CASSAQGDTGELFF.

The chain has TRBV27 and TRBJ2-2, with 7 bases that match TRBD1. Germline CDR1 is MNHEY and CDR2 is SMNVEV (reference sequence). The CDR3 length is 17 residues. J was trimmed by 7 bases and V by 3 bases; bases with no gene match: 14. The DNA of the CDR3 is TGTGCCAGCAGTTTGCCCGGGACAGCTGAGGTGATCGGGGAGCTGTTTTTT. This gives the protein CASSLPGTAEVIGELFF.

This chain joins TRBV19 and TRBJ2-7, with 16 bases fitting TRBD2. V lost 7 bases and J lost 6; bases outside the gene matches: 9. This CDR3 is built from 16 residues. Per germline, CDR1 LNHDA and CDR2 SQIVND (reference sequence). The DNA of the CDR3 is TGTGCCAGTATGGCCGGGACTAGCGGGAGGGCCGGCGAGCAGTACTTC. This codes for CASMAGTSGRAGEQYF.

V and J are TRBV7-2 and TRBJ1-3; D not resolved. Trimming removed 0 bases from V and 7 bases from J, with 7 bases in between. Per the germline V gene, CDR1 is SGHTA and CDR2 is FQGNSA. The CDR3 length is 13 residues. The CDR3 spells CASSLAFSNTIYF. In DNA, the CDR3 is TGTGCCAGCAGCTTAGCATTTAGTAACACCATATATTTT.

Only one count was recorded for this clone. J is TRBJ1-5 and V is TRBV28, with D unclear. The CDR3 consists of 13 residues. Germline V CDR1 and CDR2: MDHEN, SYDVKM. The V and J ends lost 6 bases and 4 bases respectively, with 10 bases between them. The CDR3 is CASSPTRNQPQHF. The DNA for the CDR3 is TGTGCCAGCAGCCCGACAAGGAATCAGCCCCAGCATTTT.

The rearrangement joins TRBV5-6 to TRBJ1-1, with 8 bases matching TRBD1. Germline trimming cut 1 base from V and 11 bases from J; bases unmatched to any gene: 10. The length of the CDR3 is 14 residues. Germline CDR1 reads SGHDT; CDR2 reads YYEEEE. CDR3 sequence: CASSLSTQGAAAFF. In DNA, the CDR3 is TGTGCCAGCAGCTTGTCGACGCAGGGGGCGGCGGCTTTCTTT.

CDR3 DNA: TGTGCCAGCAGCCAAGATCGAACTCACGAGCAGTACTTC. It translates to CASSQDRTHEQYF. The chain is built from TRBV3-1 (or the pseudogene TRBV3-2) and TRBJ2-7; unclear D gene. This CDR3 region has 13 residues. In germline, CDR1 is LGHDT, CDR2 YNNKEL (reference sequence). V lost 0 bases and J 5 bases, leaving 8 bases between the germline ends.

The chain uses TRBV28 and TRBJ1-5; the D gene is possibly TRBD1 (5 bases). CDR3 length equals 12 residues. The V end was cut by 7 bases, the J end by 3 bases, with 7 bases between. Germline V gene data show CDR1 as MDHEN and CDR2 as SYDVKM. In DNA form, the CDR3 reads TGTGCCAGCACACAGGACAATCAGCCCCAGCATTTT. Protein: CASTQDNQPQHF.

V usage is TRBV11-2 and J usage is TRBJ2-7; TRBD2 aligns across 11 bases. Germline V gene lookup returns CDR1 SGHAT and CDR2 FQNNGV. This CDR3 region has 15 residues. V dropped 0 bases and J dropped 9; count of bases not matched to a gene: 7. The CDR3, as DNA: TGTGCCAGCAGCTTAGAGGGTAGCGGGAGGGCCGGGCAGTACTTC. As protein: CASSLEGSGRAGQYF.

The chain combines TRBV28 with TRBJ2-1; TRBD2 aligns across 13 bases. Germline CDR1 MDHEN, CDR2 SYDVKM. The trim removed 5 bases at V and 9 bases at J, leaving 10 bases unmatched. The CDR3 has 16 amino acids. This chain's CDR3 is CASSPLGLAGVGEQFF. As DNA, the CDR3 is TGTGCCAGCAGTCCCCTAGGACTAGCGGGAGTGGGTGAGCAGTTCTTC.

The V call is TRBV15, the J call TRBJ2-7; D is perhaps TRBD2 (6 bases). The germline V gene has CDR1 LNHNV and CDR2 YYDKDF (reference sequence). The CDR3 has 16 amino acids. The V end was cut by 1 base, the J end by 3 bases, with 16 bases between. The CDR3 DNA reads TGTGCCACCAGCAGAGTCTTAGCGGCACCCCTCTACGAGCAGTACTTC. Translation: CATSRVLAAPLYEQYF.

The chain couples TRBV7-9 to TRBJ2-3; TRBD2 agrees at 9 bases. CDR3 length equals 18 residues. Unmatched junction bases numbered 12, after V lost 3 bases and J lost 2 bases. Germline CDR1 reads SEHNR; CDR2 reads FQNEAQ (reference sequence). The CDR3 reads CASSFRAGGPGDTDTQYF. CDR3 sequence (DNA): TGTGCCAGCAGCTTCAGAGCGGGAGGCCCGGGGGACACAGATACGCAGTATTTT.

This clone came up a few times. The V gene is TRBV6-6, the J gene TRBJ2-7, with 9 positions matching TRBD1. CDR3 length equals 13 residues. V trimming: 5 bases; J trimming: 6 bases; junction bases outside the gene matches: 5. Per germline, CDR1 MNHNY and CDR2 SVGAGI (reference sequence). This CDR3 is CASSTGTGSEQYF. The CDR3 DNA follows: TGTGCCAGCAGTACCGGGACAGGGAGCGAGCAGTACTTC.

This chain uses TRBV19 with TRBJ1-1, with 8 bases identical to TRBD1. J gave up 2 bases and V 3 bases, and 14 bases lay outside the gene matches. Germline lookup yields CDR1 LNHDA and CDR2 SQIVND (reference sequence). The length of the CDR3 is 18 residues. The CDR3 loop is CASSMTDPGTGENTEAFF. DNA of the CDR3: TGTGCCAGTAGTATGACCGATCCGGGGACAGGAGAAAACACTGAAGCTTTCTTT.

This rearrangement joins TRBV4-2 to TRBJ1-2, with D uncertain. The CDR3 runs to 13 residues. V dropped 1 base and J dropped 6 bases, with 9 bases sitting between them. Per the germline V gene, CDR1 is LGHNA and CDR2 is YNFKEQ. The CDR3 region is CASSQGGGNGYTF. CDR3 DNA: TGTGCCAGCAGCCAAGGAGGCGGGAATGGCTACACCTTC.

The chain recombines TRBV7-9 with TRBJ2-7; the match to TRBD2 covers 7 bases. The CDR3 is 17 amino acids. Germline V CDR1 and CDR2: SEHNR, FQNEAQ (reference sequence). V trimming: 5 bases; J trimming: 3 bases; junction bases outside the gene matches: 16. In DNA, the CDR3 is TGTGCCAGCAGCGATGTCCGGGGTCGCGGGAGAGACTACGAGCAGTACTTC. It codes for CASSDVRGRGRDYEQYF. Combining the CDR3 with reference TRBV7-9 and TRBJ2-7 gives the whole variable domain DTGVSQNPRHKITKRGQNVTFRCDPISEHNRLYWYRQTLGQGPEFLTYFQNEAQLEKSRLLSDRFSAERPKGSFSTLEIQRTEQGDSAMYLCASSDVRGRGRDYEQYFGPGTRLTVT.

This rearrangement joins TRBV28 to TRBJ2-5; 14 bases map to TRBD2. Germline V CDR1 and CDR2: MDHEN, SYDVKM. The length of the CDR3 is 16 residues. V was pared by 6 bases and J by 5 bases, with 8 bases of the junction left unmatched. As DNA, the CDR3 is TGTGCCAGCAGCCCGGGACTAGCGGGAGCGGGGGAGACCCAGTACTTC. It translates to CASSPGLAGAGETQYF. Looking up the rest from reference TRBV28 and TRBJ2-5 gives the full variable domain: DVKVTQSSRYLVKRTGEKVFLECVQDMDHENMFWYRQDPGLGLRLIYFSYDVKMKEKGDIPEGYSVSREKKERFSLILESASTNQTSMYLCASSPGLAGAGETQYFGPGTRLLVL.

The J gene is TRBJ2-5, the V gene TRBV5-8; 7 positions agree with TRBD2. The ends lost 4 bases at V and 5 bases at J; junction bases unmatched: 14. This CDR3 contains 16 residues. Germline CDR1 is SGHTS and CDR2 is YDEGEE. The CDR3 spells CASSPGRRTTGETQYF. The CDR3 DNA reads TGTGCCAGCAGCCCCGGGAGGCGGACAACCGGGGAGACCCAGTACTTC. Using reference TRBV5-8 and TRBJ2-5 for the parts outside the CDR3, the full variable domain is EAGVTQSPTHLIKTRGQQATLRCSPISGHTSVYWYQQALGLGLQFLLWYDEGEERNRGNFPPRFSGRQFPNYSSELNVNALELEDSALYLCASSPGRRTTGETQYFGPGTRLLVL.

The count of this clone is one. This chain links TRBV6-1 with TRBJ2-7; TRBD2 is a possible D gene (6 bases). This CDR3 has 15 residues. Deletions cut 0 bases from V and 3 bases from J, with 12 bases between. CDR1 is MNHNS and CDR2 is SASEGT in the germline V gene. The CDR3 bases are TGTGCCAGCAGTGAAGCGCCGGGGGAAGGCTACGAGCAGTACTTC. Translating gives CASSEAPGEGYEQYF.

CDR3 protein: CASSVSSGSVFDTQYF. CDR3 in DNA: TGTGCCAGCAGTGTCTCTAGCGGAAGCGTTTTTGATACGCAGTATTTT. The chain links TRBV6-1 to TRBJ2-3, with 7 bases matching TRBD2. Per germline, CDR1 MNHNS and CDR2 SASEGT. The CDR3 extends over 16 amino acids. J was trimmed by 6 bases and V by 4 bases; bases with no gene match: 13.

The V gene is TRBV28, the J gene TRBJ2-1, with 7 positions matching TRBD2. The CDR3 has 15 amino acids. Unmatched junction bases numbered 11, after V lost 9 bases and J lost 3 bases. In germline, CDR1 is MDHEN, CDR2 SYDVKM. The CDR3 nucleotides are TGTGCCAGTACTAGCGTGAAGCAAGTCTACAATGAGCAGTTCTTC. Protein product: CASTSVKQVYNEQFF.

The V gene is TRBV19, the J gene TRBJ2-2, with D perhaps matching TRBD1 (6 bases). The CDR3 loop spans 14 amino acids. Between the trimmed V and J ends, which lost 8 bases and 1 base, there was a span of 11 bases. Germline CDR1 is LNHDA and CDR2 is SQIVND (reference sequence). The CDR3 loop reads CASSNRVNTGELFF. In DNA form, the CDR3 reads TGTGCCAGTTCAAACAGGGTGAACACCGGGGAGCTGTTTTTT.